These T cell receptor beta chains were read from a single sample in a study of blood T cell repertoires in COVID-19. Profiled with immunoSEQ multiplex PCR; TCRdb holds only in-frame clones, not every one. The sample shows approximately 46,000 clones, around 78% of them seen only once. The source material was peripheral blood. These receptors all stem from a human donor in a cohort sampled during active COVID-19. CDR3s include the opening cysteine and the closing phenylalanine or tryptophan.

j_gene	v_gene	CDR3aa
TRBJ1-6	TRBV5-1	CASSFTIQGNSPLHF
TRBJ2-6	TRBV5-1	CASSFSGMGANVLTF
TRBJ1-2	TRBV6-5	CASSRAGVEKGYTF
TRBJ1-5	TRBV15	CATSRQGDHQPQHF
TRBJ2-5	TRBV4-3	CASSQVSSGGPQYF
TRBJ1-5	TRBV21-1	CASSKEVRVDQPQHF
TRBJ1-1	TRBV19	CASRRAMNTEAFF
TRBJ2-5	TRBV6-2/TRBV6-3	CASSFSPRTSGGARQETQYF
TRBJ2-2	TRBV19	CASRTTALSNTGELFF
TRBJ1-2	TRBV6-5	CASSYYGVYGYTF
TRBJ2-7	TRBV2	CASSGEAGGWYEQYF
TRBJ1-1	TRBV27	CASSVLSLTGVTEAFF
TRBJ1-1	TRBV6-5	CASSYTGDGEAFF
TRBJ1-2	TRBV11-1	CASSLAGGGRYTF
TRBJ2-7	TRBV6-2/TRBV6-3	CASSLVRSYEQYF
TRBJ2-7	TRBV7-9	CASSPQEGGGNYEQYF
TRBJ2-7	TRBV5-4	CASSPATGDPLQQYF
TRBJ2-2	TRBV7-6	CASSLGGTGELFF
TRBJ2-7	TRBV10-3	CAAGGLAGTYEQYF
TRBJ1-5	TRBV6-2/TRBV6-3	CASSSYRDSNNQPQHF
TRBJ1-1	TRBV4-2	CASSQQGDGLTEAFF
TRBJ2-5	TRBV7-2	CASSFGRGGGQETQYF
TRBJ2-3	TRBV19	CASSRAAGGTDTQYF
TRBJ1-1	TRBV5-1	CASSLIFSRLNTEAFF